The present T cell receptor (beta chain) was sequenced within a study of OX40 agonist ivuxolimab in advanced cancers. This clone showed up just once. This table comes from immunoSEQ multiplex PCR, and its TCRdb copy is limited to in-frame clones, with some not included. Of 75,000 to 90,000 clones in the sample, about 90% were seen once. The timepoints at which blood was sampled were baseline, cycle 4 day 1, and cycle 7 day 1. CDR1 and CDR2 (germline): LNHDA, SQIVND (reference sequence). The CDR3 has 13 residues. V lost 6 bases to trimming and J lost 5 bases; unmatched junction nucleotides: 5. Here the sequenced sample was CD4+ or CD8+ T cells sorted from blood, taken in a trial of the OX40 agonist ivuxolimab. This chain connects TRBV19 to TRBJ2-7, with 9 bases fitting TRBD2. The TCR was taken from an adult with an advanced solid tumor such as melanoma, head and neck, liver or kidney cancer. CDR3 in DNA: TGTGCCAGTAGACTTAGCGGGAGTCACGAGCAGTACTTC. This sequence encodes CASRLSGSHEQYF.